These 25 T cell receptor beta chains were all obtained from the same sample, sequenced in a study of T-cell reconstitution after alpha-beta-depleted transplantation in children (dated by TCRdb to the mid-2010s). The library was produced with PCR. The sequencer was an Illumina HiSeq 2500. To normalize quantification of the TCRbeta repertoire, the TCR libraries were built with molecular barcoding that relied on unique molecular identifiers. TCRdb reprocessing: public reads trimmed at Q25 with fastp, clones called with MiXCR, in-frame beta chains kept. Duplicate CDR3 protein sequences are folded into a single record with the most common DNA and genes. The sample table contains 450,000 to 500,000 distinct CDR3 sequences; only one count was recorded for 12% of them. Around 6.1% of the sample comes from the top ten. Sequenced here: PBMCs from the stem cell graft donor, sampled from the stem cell graft. The receptors derive from a human donor who donated a stem cell graft to a child with combined immunodeficiency.

At least ten counts were recorded for this clonotype. The J gene is TRBJ2-3, the V gene TRBV5-6; TRBD2 agrees at 10 bases. Germline assignment: CDR1 SGHDT and CDR2 YYEEEE. V shed 5 bases and J 2 bases; nucleotides not matched to a gene: 5. The CDR3 has 15 residues. CDR3: CASRTLAGATDTQYF. CDR3 bases: TGTGCCAGCAGGACCCTAGCGGGGGCCACAGATACGCAGTATTTT.

This clonotype showed up just a few times. V and J are TRBV7-2 and TRBJ2-2, with a weak D call TRBD2 (6 bases). With 6 bases removed from V and 5 bases from J, the gap between germline ends came to 16 bases. Germline assignment: CDR1 SGHTA and CDR2 FQGNSA. This CDR3 spans 15 amino acids. CDR3 sequence reads: CASSWGRRSTGELFF. The CDR3 coding sequence is TGTGCCAGCAGTTGGGGGAGGCGAAGTACCGGGGAGCTGTTTTTT.

V usage is TRBV29-1 and J usage is TRBJ2-7; 8 nucleotides match TRBD1. J gave up 4 bases and V 0 bases, and 8 bases lay outside the gene matches. The CDR3 totals 15 residues. CDR1 and CDR2 from the germline V gene are SQVTM and ANQGSEA. DNA for the CDR3: TGCAGCGTTGAAGATGGACAGGGCGCGGGGTACGAGCAGTACTTC. It specifies CSVEDGQGAGYEQYF.

V is TRBV5-1 and J is TRBJ2-3; 10 bases agree with TRBD2. CDR3 size: 17 residues. Trimming removed 4 bases from V and 0 bases from J; junction bases left unmatched: 8. Germline V CDR1 and CDR2: SGHRS, YFSETQ. CDR3: CASSLSATSGSTDTQYF. CDR3 coding DNA: TGCGCCAGCAGCCTCTCGGCGACTAGCGGGAGCACAGATACGCAGTATTTT.

The V call is TRBV24-1, the J call TRBJ2-1, with 7 bases fitting TRBD2. Germline CDR1 is KGHDR and CDR2 is SFDVKD. This CDR3 spans 14 amino acids. Losses at the gene ends were 5 bases for V and 6 bases for J; bases not matched to a gene: 6. DNA for the CDR3: TGTGCCACCAGTGTAGCGGGCAGTCTCAATGAGCAGTTCTTC. Translation: CATSVAGSLNEQFF.

This clonotype was observed a few times. J is TRBJ2-7 and V is TRBV12-3 or TRBV12-4; no definite D call. There are 14 residues in the CDR3. The V end was cut by 3 bases, the J end by 2 bases, with 11 bases between. CDR3: CASSFFPPPYEQYF. The CDR3 coding sequence is TGTGCCAGCAGTTTCTTCCCACCTCCCTACGAGCAGTACTTC.

This clonotype was detected only a few times. The chain has TRBV11-2 and TRBJ1-1, with unresolved D. The germline V gene encodes CDR1 SGHAT and CDR2 FQNNGV. The CDR3 covers 10 residues. V was trimmed by 5 bases and J by 11 bases, leaving 9 bases between them. This CDR3 reads CASSGVGAFF. The CDR3 DNA is TGTGCCAGCAGCGGAGTGGGGGCTTTCTTT. Using reference TRBV11-2 and TRBJ1-1 for the parts outside the CDR3, the full variable domain is EAGVAQSPRYKIIEKRQSVAFWCNPISGHATLYWYQQILGQGPKLLIQFQNNGVVDDSQLPKDRFSAERLKGVDSTLKIQPAKLEDSAVYLCASSGVGAFFGQGTRLTVV.

There are a few counts of this clonotype. V usage is TRBV5-6 and J usage is TRBJ2-3; maybe TRBD2 (6 bases). Trimming took off 3 bases at V and 6 bases at J, with 14 bases between the two ends. There are 14 residues in the CDR3. The germline V gene has CDR1 SGHDT and CDR2 YYEEEE. The chain's CDR3 is CASSSPFSGDTQYF. In nucleotides, the CDR3 is TGTGCCAGCAGCTCCCCCTTCAGCGGGGATACGCAGTATTTT.

This clonotype appeared a few times. V gene TRBV7-2 combines with J gene TRBJ1-5, with 11 bases matching TRBD1. Germline V gives CDR1 SGHTA, CDR2 FQGNSA. The V and J ends lost 2 bases and 5 bases, in that order; junction bases with no gene match: 2. This CDR3 comprises 15 residues. Here the CDR3 reads CASSLRTGGDQPQHF. The CDR3 bases are TGTGCCAGCAGCTTAAGGACAGGGGGCGATCAGCCCCAGCATTTT. Using reference TRBV7-2 and TRBJ1-5 for the parts outside the CDR3, the full variable domain is GAGVSQSPSNKVTEKGKDVELRCDPISGHTALYWYRQSLGQGLEFLIYFQGNSAPDKSGLPSDRFSAERTGGSVSTLTIQRTQQEDSAVYLCASSLRTGGDQPQHFGDGTRLSIL.

The chain employs TRBV25-1 and TRBJ2-1; D is ambiguous. With 0 bases removed from V and 1 base from J, the gap between germline ends came to 10 bases. Germline CDR1 reads MGHDK; CDR2 reads SYGVNS. There are 16 residues in the CDR3. CDR3 residues: CASSEYSGASYNEQFF. Here the CDR3 DNA reads TGTGCCAGCAGTGAATATAGTGGCGCTTCCTACAATGAGCAGTTCTTC.

The chain couples TRBV7-2 to TRBJ2-7, with D tentatively TRBD2 (5 bases). The germline gives CDR1 SGHTA, CDR2 FQGNSA. The CDR3 covers 15 residues. Trimming left V 5 bases short and J 0 bases short, with 14 bases between. As DNA, the CDR3 is TGTGCCAGCAGCCGAAAAGGTACTAGCTCCTACGAGCAGTACTTC. Protein product: CASSRKGTSSYEQYF.

This sequence joins TRBV6-2 or TRBV6-3 and TRBJ2-1; D might be TRBD1 (6 bases). V lost 6 bases and J lost 4, with 16 bases in between. Germline CDR1 is MNHEY and CDR2 is SVGEGT. The CDR3 has 15 residues. The CDR3 loop is CASRARGPNYNEQFF. Written as DNA, the CDR3 is TGTGCCAGCAGGGCCAGGGGCCCCAATTACAATGAGCAGTTCTTC.

The sample holds a few counts of this clonotype. The chain links TRBV20-1 to TRBJ1-5, with D unresolved. Germline CDR1 reads DFQATT; CDR2 reads SNEGSKA (reference sequence). This CDR3 is 13 amino acids long. Trimming removed 7 bases at V and 0 bases at J, with 10 bases between. CDR3 amino acids: CSVRAPSNQPQHF. The DNA for the CDR3 is TGCAGTGTAAGAGCACCTAGCAATCAGCCCCAGCATTTT.

This clonotype was seen at least ten times. The rearrangement links TRBV7-3 to TRBJ2-3, with D perhaps matching TRBD1 (6 bases). V lost 0 bases to trimming and J lost 8 bases, with 6 bases between them. Germline-derived CDR1 and CDR2 are SGHTA and FQGTGA. This CDR3 has 12 residues. As DNA, the CDR3 is TGTGCCAGCAGCTTAACAGGGGGTACGCAGTATTTT. Amino acids: CASSLTGGTQYF.

The chain couples TRBV7-9 to TRBJ2-1, with D uncertain. V lost 7 bases and J 0 bases, leaving 10 bases between the germline ends. The CDR3 spans 14 residues. Looked up from germline, CDR1 is SEHNR and CDR2 is FQNEAQ (reference sequence). The CDR3 DNA is TGTGCCAGCATGGGTCCTTTCTCCTACAATGAGCAGTTCTTC. Its protein is CASMGPFSYNEQFF.

This clonotype was picked up many times. The chain recombines TRBV27 with TRBJ2-1; D is undetermined. Per the germline V gene, CDR1 is MNHEY and CDR2 is SMNVEV (reference sequence). V lost 8 bases, J lost 4 bases, and 12 bases lay in between. The CDR3 is made up of 13 amino acids. CDR3 loop: CASSTPAYNEQFF. DNA for the CDR3: TGTGCCAGCTCCACCCCGGCGTACAATGAGCAGTTCTTC.

Only a few counts were recorded for this clonotype. The chain combines TRBV20-1 with TRBJ2-7, with 10 bases that match TRBD2. Germline V gives CDR1 DFQATT, CDR2 SNEGSKA (reference sequence). The CDR3 contains 15 residues. Trimming cost V 0 bases and J 3 bases; bases outside gene matches: 5. CDR3 in DNA: TGCAGTGCTAGAGAGATTAGCGGGAGGCACTACGAGCAGTACTTC. Its protein is CSAREISGRHYEQYF.

This clonotype came up a few times. The germline gene is not matched at one end of the junction; a read error may be the cause. The rearrangement joins TRBV12-3 or TRBV12-4 to TRBJ2-7; D uncertain. There are 15 residues in the CDR3. The CDR3 nucleotides read TGTGCCTGCAGTCCTCAAGGGTGGGGTTGGTACGAGCAGTACTTC. Protein: CACSPQGWGWYEQYF.

This sequence joins TRBV25-1 and TRBJ2-7; the D is unclear. This CDR3 comprises 12 residues. From germline, CDR1 is MGHDK and CDR2 SYGVNS. V gave up 0 bases and J gave up 2 bases, with 2 bases separating them. CDR3 DNA sequence: TGTGCCAGCAGTGAATATACCTACGAGCAGTACTTC. Its translation is CASSEYTYEQYF.

The chain employs TRBV6-5 and TRBJ2-1; 14 bases fit TRBD2. The CDR3 is 16 amino acids. The germline V gene has CDR1 MNHEY and CDR2 SVGAGI. The J segment lost 6 bases and the V segment lost 3 bases, leaving 4 bases of the junction unmatched. CDR3 residues: CASSYAGLAGGNEQFF. The CDR3 DNA is TGTGCCAGCAGTTATGCCGGACTAGCGGGGGGCAATGAGCAGTTCTTC.

This clonotype was counted at least ten times. The chain carries TRBV6-5 and TRBJ2-7; D call uncertain. Germline assignment: CDR1 MNHEY and CDR2 SVGAGI. V lost 4 bases, J lost 2 bases, and 12 bases lay in between. CDR3 length: 14 residues. For the CDR3, the DNA is TGTGCCAGCAGTTGGAATGGGGTCCCCTACGAGCAGTACTTC. Translation: CASSWNGVPYEQYF.

This clonotype was seen repeatedly, ten times or more. The gene calls are TRBV6-4 and TRBJ1-1; 12 bases match TRBD1. This CDR3 region has 14 residues. V lost 3 bases and J lost 11; bases outside the gene matches: 7. The V gene's germline CDR1 is MRHNA and CDR2 SNTAGT. CDR3 residues: CASSEGQGAGDAFF. CDR3 DNA sequence: TGTGCCAGCAGTGAGGGACAGGGGGCAGGGGACGCTTTCTTT.

This clonotype came up a few times. The V gene is TRBV12-3 or TRBV12-4, the J gene TRBJ1-1; D uncertain. The CDR3 is made up of 13 amino acids. Trimming took 6 bases from V and 2 from J, leaving 10 bases between them. CDR3 sequence: CASRIDSNTEAFF. The CDR3 region has the DNA TGTGCCAGCAGGATCGACTCAAACACTGAAGCTTTCTTT.

This rearrangement joins TRBV7-9 to TRBJ2-7; TRBD1 matches 10 bases. The CDR3 totals 15 residues. V shed 5 bases, J shed 0 bases, and the junction held 4 bases outside the gene matches. Looked up from germline, CDR1 is SEHNR and CDR2 is FQNEAQ (reference sequence). Written as DNA, the CDR3 is TGTGCCAGCAGCAGGGGGACAGGGGCCTCCTACGAGCAGTACTTC. It specifies CASSRGTGASYEQYF.

This clonotype appeared many times. The V gene is TRBV4-3, the J gene TRBJ1-3; D gene unclear. V lost 5 bases and J lost 9, with 14 bases in between. Germline V CDR1 and CDR2: LGHNA, YSLEER. This CDR3 spans 13 amino acids. DNA of the CDR3: TGCGCCAGCAGCGAGAACCGGGGATCCACCATATATTTT. Translation: CASSENRGSTIYF.